This T cell receptor (beta chain) was obtained from a study of cytomegalovirus exposure and HLA in healthy donors. V was trimmed by 6 bases and J by 2 bases, leaving 10 bases between them. The CDR3 spans 13 residues. The germline V gene encodes CDR1 MNHEY and CDR2 SMNVEV (reference sequence). PCR was performed using 60 Vbeta and 13 Jbeta primers. Assay: immunoSEQ multiplex PCR; the TCRdb copy retains only in-frame clones and omits some. Seen here are some 240,000 clones, 92% observed once, and the top ten hold about 1.7%. Details on this clone: This sample includes further DNA sequences coding for the same CDR3.

The source of this sequence is a girl aged 2-10 years in good health and CMV-seronegative. The J gene is TRBJ1-2, the V gene TRBV27; TRBD1 might be the D (6 bases). The material sequenced was PBMCs. The CDR3 DNA follows: TGTGCCAGCAGCTTCACAGGGAACTATGGCTACACCTTC. It codes for CASSFTGNYGYTF.